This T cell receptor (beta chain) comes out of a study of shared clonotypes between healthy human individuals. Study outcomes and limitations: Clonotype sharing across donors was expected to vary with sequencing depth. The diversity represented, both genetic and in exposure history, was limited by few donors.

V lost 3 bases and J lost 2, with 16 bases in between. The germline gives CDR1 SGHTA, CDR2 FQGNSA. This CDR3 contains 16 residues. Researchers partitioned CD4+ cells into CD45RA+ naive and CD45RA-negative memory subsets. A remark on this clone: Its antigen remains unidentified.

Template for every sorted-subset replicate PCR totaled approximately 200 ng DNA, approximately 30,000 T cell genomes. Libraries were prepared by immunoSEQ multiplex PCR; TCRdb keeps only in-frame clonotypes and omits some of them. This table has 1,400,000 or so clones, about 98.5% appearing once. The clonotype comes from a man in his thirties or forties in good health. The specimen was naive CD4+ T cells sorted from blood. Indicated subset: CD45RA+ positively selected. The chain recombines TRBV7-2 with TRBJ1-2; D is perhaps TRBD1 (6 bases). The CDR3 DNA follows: TGTGCCAGCAGCTTTGAAGGGTCAGGGGCAAACTATGGCTACACCTTC. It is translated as CASSFEGSGANYGYTF.